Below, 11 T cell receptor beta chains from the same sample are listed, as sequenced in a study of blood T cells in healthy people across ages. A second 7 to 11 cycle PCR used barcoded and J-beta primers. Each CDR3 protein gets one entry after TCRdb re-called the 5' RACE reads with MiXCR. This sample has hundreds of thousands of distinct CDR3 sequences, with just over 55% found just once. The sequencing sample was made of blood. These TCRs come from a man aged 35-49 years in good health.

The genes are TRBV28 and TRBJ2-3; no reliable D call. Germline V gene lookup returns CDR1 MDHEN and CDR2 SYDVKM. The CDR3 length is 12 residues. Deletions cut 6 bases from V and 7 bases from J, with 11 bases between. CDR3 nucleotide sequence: TGTGCCAGCAGCTCCCTTATGAATACGCAGTATTTT. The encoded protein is CASSSLMNTQYF.

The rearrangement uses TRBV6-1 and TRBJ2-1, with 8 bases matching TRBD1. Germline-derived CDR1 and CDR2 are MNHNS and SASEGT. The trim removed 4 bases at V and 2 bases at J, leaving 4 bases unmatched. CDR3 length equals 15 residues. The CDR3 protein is CASSGGQGTYNEQFF. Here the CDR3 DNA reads TGTGCCAGCAGTGGAGGACAGGGCACCTACAATGAGCAGTTCTTC.

In nucleotides, the CDR3 is TGTGCCAGCAGCCATGGACAGGCCCTAAGTTCACCCCTCCACTTT. Its translation: CASSHGQALSSPLHF. The chain recombines TRBV7-2 with TRBJ1-6; TRBD1 agrees at 7 bases. CDR1 is SGHTA, CDR2 FQGNSA, per germline. Unmatched junction bases numbered 10, after V lost 5 bases and J lost 9 bases. The CDR3 has 15 residues.

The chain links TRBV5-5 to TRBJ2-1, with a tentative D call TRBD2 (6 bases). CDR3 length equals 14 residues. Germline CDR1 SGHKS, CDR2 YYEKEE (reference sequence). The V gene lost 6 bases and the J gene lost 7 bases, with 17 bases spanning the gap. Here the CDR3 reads CASTRDSPSNEQFF. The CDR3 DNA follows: TGTGCCAGCACCCGGGACTCGCCTTCGAATGAGCAGTTCTTC.

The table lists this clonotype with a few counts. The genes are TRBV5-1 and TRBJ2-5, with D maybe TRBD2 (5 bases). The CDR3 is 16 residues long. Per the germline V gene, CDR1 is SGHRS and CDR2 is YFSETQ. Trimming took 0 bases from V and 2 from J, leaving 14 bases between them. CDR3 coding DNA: TGCGCCAGCAGCTTGGTGCATCGCGGGTCTCAAGAGACCCAGTACTTC. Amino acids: CASSLVHRGSQETQYF.

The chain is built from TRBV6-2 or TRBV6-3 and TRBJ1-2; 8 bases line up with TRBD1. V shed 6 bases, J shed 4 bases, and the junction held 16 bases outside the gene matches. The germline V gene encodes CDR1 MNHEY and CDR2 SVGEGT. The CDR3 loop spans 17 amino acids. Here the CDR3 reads CASRPTGQGPALYGYTF. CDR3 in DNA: TGTGCCAGCAGGCCGACCGGACAGGGACCAGCCCTCTATGGCTACACCTTC.

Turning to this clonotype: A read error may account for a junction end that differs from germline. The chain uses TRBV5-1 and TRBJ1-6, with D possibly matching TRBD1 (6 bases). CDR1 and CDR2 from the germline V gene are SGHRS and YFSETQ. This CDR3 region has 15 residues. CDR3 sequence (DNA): TGCGCCAGCAGAAACCCAGCAGGGGATAATTCACCCCCCCACTTT. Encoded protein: CASRNPAGDNSPPHF.

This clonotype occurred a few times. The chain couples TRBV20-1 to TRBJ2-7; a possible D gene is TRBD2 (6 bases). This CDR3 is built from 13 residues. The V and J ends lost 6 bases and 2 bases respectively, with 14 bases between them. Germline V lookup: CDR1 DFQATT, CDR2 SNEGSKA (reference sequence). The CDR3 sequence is CSAASAGPYEQYF. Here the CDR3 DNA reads TGCAGTGCCGCCTCAGCGGGTCCCTACGAGCAGTACTTC.

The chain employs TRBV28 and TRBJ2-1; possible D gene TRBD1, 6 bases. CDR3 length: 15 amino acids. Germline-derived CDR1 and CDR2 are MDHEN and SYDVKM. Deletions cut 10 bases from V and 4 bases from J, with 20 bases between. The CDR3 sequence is CATRGRQVGYNEQFF. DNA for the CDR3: TGTGCCACTAGGGGTAGACAGGTCGGATACAATGAGCAGTTCTTC.

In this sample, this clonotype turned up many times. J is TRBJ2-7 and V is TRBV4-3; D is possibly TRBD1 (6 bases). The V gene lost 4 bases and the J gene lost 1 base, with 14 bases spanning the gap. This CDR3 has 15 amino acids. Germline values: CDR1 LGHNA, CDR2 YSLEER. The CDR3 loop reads CASSPDRAVSYEQYF. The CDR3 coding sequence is TGCGCCAGCAGCCCGGACAGAGCAGTATCCTACGAGCAGTACTTC.

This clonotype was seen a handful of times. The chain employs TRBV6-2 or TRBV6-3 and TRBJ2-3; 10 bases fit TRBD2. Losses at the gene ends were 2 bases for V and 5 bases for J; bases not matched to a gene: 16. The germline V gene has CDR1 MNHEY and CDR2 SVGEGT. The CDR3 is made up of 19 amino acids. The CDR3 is CASSYAPFLAGVGRDTQYF. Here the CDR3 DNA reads TGTGCCAGCAGTTACGCTCCTTTTCTAGCGGGAGTGGGAAGAGATACGCAGTATTTT.